Ten or more counts support the clone carrying this T cell receptor (beta chain). Its antigen is still unknown. This record comes from a study of early T cells in non-severe SARS-CoV-2 infection. General study results and limits: VDJdb matches were skewed toward anti-spike CD8 T cell responses.

A single record per CDR3 protein comes from TCRdb applying MiXCR to the 5' RACE reads. There are 60,000 to 70,000 distinct CDR3 sequences in the sample; about 6% occur only once, and under 4% lies in the top ten. This receptor was identified in an adult who was a healthcare worker with PCR-confirmed SARS-CoV-2 infection or an uninfected control (not recorded which). The sequenced sample was whole blood, obtained at baseline.

The CDR3 bases are TGCAGTGCAAACAGGGTGAACACTGAAGCTTTCTTT. Protein product: CSANRVNTEAFF. The rearrangement uses TRBV20-1 and TRBJ1-1, with D perhaps TRBD1 (6 bases). The germline V and J ends were trimmed by 6 bases and 0 bases, with 8 bases remaining between them. Germline lookup yields CDR1 DFQATT and CDR2 SNEGSKA (reference sequence). This CDR3 is built from 12 residues.